Sequencing of this T cell receptor (beta chain) was carried out in a study of brain T cells in children with intractable seizures. The CDR3 length is 12 residues. V lost 3 bases and J 6 bases, leaving 7 bases between the germline ends. To note about this clone: The antigen remains undetermined.

The method was immunoSEQ multiplex PCR; TCRdb's version includes in-frame clones alone and lacks a portion of them. The sample consists of about 22,000 clones, roughly 92% of them appearing once. Study-wide points: Pre-surgery blood may have been undersampled, hiding some clones. HCMV serostatus was not known, and viral specificity came from CDR3 similarity only.

Surgery cases with the highest brain T cell transcript signatures were chosen for sequencing. Before surgery, patients took at least one anti-epileptic drug. The sequenced sample was peripheral blood, obtained at surgery. The gene calls are TRBV12-3 or TRBV12-4 and TRBJ2-3; D is undetermined. This TCR was sampled from a boy between 5 and 17 years old with focal cortical dysplasia and intractable seizures. The CDR3 region is CASSLRRDTQYF. The CDR3, as DNA: TGTGCCAGCAGTTTGAGACGGGATACGCAGTATTTT.